This passage covers 5 T cell receptor beta chains from one sample sequenced in a study of blood T cell repertoires in COVID-19. The assay was immunoSEQ multiplex PCR, and TCRdb's table has in-frame clones only and misses some. The table lists over 110,000 clones, roughly 88% of them singletons. Specimen: peripheral blood. These receptors all come from a human donor in a cohort sampled during active COVID-19.

The chain has TRBV5-1 and TRBJ1-2; 9 bases match TRBD1. The CDR3 has 15 residues. In germline, CDR1 is SGHRS, CDR2 YFSETQ. Trimming cost V 2 bases and J 8 bases; bases outside gene matches: 10. CDR3 loop: CASSLTGGFLWGYTF. For the CDR3, the DNA is TGCGCCAGCAGCTTAACAGGGGGCTTCCTATGGGGCTACACCTTC.

The chain carries TRBV25-1 and TRBJ2-3; TRBD2 matches 7 bases. Germline CDR1 MGHDK, CDR2 SYGVNS. The CDR3 runs 12 residues. The V gene end was trimmed by 8 bases and the J gene end by 6 bases; junction bases not matched to a gene: 5. The CDR3 bases are TGTGCCAGCGGGGGAGGGGCGGATACGCAGTATTTT. Translating it yields CASGGGADTQYF.

The gene calls are TRBV24-1 and TRBJ1-2, with D perhaps TRBD1 (6 bases). The CDR3 loop spans 15 amino acids. Trimming removed 5 bases at V and 6 bases at J, with 18 bases between. Germline V gene sequence: CDR1 KGHDR, CDR2 SFDVKD. The CDR3 loop is CATSGPTGTRDGYTF. The CDR3 region has the DNA TGTGCCACCAGTGGACCAACAGGGACGAGGGATGGCTACACCTTC.

The chain recombines TRBV25-1 with TRBJ1-4; D gene uncertain. Germline CDR1 MGHDK, CDR2 SYGVNS. The CDR3 has 15 residues. V was clipped by 4 bases and J by 3 bases, with 12 bases between them. The CDR3 reads CASSGWAVPNEKLFF. The CDR3 DNA reads TGTGCCAGCAGTGGTTGGGCCGTACCTAATGAAAAACTGTTTTTT.

The rearrangement uses TRBV4-2 and TRBJ2-1; the match to TRBD2 covers 7 bases. The germline gives CDR1 LGHNA, CDR2 YNFKEQ. With V trimmed by 1 base and J by 8 bases, 5 bases remained unmatched. The length of the CDR3 is 14 residues. In DNA form, the CDR3 reads TGTGCCAGCAGCCAAGCGCCCCGGGGGGATGAGCAGTTCTTC. It yields the protein CASSQAPRGDEQFF.